This T cell receptor beta chain was captured in a study of blood T cell repertoires in COVID-19. Study-level background: Samples came from the United States, Italy and Spain, spanning acute and convalescent COVID-19. T cells, B-cell-depleted T cells, or PBMCs provided the cDNA or gDNA that served as material.

There are 14 residues in the CDR3. Trimming took 0 bases from V and 7 from J, leaving 11 bases between them. Germline V lookup: CDR1 MGHRA, CDR2 YSYEKL. As processed by the authors: Reference gene primer amplification yielded estimated nucleated cell counts. Clones were sequenced by immunoSEQ multiplex PCR, and TCRdb holds only the in-frame ones, with some missing. From that table come the V and J calls and clone size; the DNA was used to work out D and trimming. The profile shows approximately 280,000 clones, approximately 90% of them singletons. Sequenced sample: peripheral blood. V is TRBV4-1 and J is TRBJ2-3, with D possibly matching TRBD2 (5 bases). The sequence came from a middle-aged man with acute or convalescent COVID-19. The CDR3 protein is CASSQDPTRYTQYF. CDR3 in DNA: TGCGCCAGCAGCCAAGATCCCACTAGATATACGCAGTATTTT.